These 23 T cell receptor beta chains share one sample of origin, sequenced in a study of PD-1 blockade in classical Hodgkin lymphoma. The patients all showed relapse after autologous stem cell transplantation, while their brentuximab vedotin exposure varied. Magnetic negative selection was used to purify CD4+ T cells from thawed PBMCs. Profiled with immunoSEQ multiplex PCR; TCRdb holds only in-frame clones, not every one. The data hold around 6,700 clones, with 80% observed a single time. This specimen was CD4+ T cells from blood, taken at baseline. These receptors were taken from a human donor with classical Hodgkin lymphoma.

The V call is TRBV7-6, the J call TRBJ1-1; the match to TRBD1 covers 11 bases. CDR1 is SGHVS, CDR2 FNYEAQ, per germline. The CDR3 covers 16 residues. The trim removed 1 base at V and 4 bases at J, leaving 5 bases unmatched. The CDR3 DNA reads as TGTGCCAGCAGCTTAGGGGACAGGGGGAAAGGCACTGAAGCTTTCTTT. As protein: CASSLGDRGKGTEAFF. Looking up the rest from reference TRBV7-6 and TRBJ1-1 gives the full variable domain: GAGVSQSPRYKVTKRGQDVALRCDPISGHVSLYWYRQALGQGPEFLTYFNYEAQQDKSGLPNDRFSAERPEGSISTLTIQRTEQRDSAMYRCASSLGDRGKGTEAFFGQGTRLTVV.

This clone showed up just once. Within the sample, other DNA sequences also encode this same CDR3. The chain carries TRBV19 and TRBJ2-7, with TRBD2 identical over 7 bases. Germline CDR1 reads LNHDA; CDR2 reads SQIVND (reference sequence). The CDR3 loop spans 18 amino acids. CDR3 residues: CASSISSLFTGTTDEQYV. The CDR3 DNA reads as TGTGCTAGTAGTATATCCTCCCTTTTCACCGGGACTACGGACGAGCAGTACGTC.

The V call is TRBV7-9, the J call TRBJ2-1; possibly TRBD1 or TRBD2 for D (5 bases each). Germline V gene data show CDR1 as SEHNR and CDR2 as FQNEAQ (reference sequence). Trimming took 7 bases from V and 5 from J, leaving 18 bases between them. This CDR3 is built from 15 residues. CDR3 sequence (DNA): TGTGCCAGCACTTATCGGGGCCTAGCCGACAATGAGCAGTTCTTC. It codes for CASTYRGLADNEQFF. The full variable domain, with the rest looked up from reference TRBV7-9 and TRBJ2-1, is DTGVSQNPRHKITKRGQNVTFRCDPISEHNRLYWYRQTLGQGPEFLTYFQNEAQLEKSRLLSDRFSAERPKGSFSTLEIQRTEQGDSAMYLCASTYRGLADNEQFFGPGTRLTVL.

The chain links TRBV4-3 to TRBJ2-1, with 8 bases aligning to TRBD2. V trimming: 0 bases; J trimming: 6 bases; junction bases outside the gene matches: 4. Germline lookup yields CDR1 LGHNA and CDR2 YSLEER. The CDR3 contains 15 residues. CDR3 loop: CASSQDETSGNEQFF. CDR3 bases: TGCGCCAGCAGCCAAGACGAAACTAGCGGCAATGAGCAGTTCTTC.

This chain uses TRBV28 with TRBJ2-1; 9 nucleotides agree with TRBD2. V was clipped by 3 bases and J by 4 bases; unmatched bases: 7. The germline CDR1 and CDR2 sequences are MDHEN and SYDVKM. The CDR3 has 16 residues. CDR3 DNA sequence: TGTGCCAGCAGTTTGGTGCTAGCGGGGACGTACAATGAGCAGTTCTTC. Its protein product is CASSLVLAGTYNEQFF. The full variable domain, completed using reference TRBV28 and TRBJ2-1, is DVKVTQSSRYLVKRTGEKVFLECVQDMDHENMFWYRQDPGLGLRLIYFSYDVKMKEKGDIPEGYSVSREKKERFSLILESASTNQTSMYLCASSLVLAGTYNEQFFGPGTRLTVL.

The chain combines TRBV23-1 with TRBJ2-2, with D possibly TRBD1 on 6 matching bases. TRBV23-1 is identified as an open reading frame with a role that is uncertain. The CDR3 has 13 residues. Trimming removed 6 bases at V and 4 bases at J, with 9 bases between. In DNA, the CDR3 is TGCGCCAGCAGCCGACAGGCCACCGGGGAGCTGTTTTTT. Translated: CASSRQATGELFF.

The V call is TRBV6-5, the J call TRBJ1-5, with D unclear. Per germline, CDR1 MNHEY and CDR2 SVGAGI. The ends were cut back, 2 bases at V and 7 bases at J, with 9 bases in the middle. The CDR3 sequence is 13 residues long. The CDR3, as DNA: TGTGCCAGCAGTTACGATCGGTTCCAGCCCCAGCATTTT. It translates to CASSYDRFQPQHF.

The rearrangement uses TRBV7-8 and TRBJ2-2; a possible D gene is TRBD1 (5 bases). The germline CDR1 and CDR2 sequences are SGHVS and FQNEAQ. With 4 bases removed from V and 4 bases from J, the gap between germline ends came to 13 bases. The CDR3 is 15 amino acids. In nucleotides, the CDR3 is TGTGCCAGCAGCTCAGCCGACAGACCCACCGGGGAGCTGTTTTTT. This sequence encodes CASSSADRPTGELFF. Complete variable domain (other parts from reference TRBV7-8 and TRBJ2-2): GAGVSQSPRYKVAKRGQDVALRCDPISGHVSLFWYQQALGQGPEFLTYFQNEAQLDKSGLPSDRFFAERPEGSVSTLKIQRTQQEDSAVYLCASSSADRPTGELFFGEGSRLTVL.

The chain uses TRBV7-6 and TRBJ2-5, with D perhaps matching TRBD2 (5 bases). Gene TRBJ2-7 matches the end of the DNA better, so the J call may be wrong. Germline loops: CDR1 SGHVS, CDR2 FNYEAQ. The CDR3 spans 16 residues. The CDR3: CASSLVGPTSSYEQYF. In DNA form, the CDR3 reads TGTGCCAGCAGCTTAGTTGGGCCCACTAGCTCCTACGAGCAGTACTTC.

J is TRBJ2-7 and V is TRBV5-1; 8 nucleotides line up with TRBD1. Losses at the gene ends were 4 bases for V and 6 bases for J; bases not matched to a gene: 6. The CDR3 spans 13 residues. Germline CDR1 and CDR2: SGHRS and YFSETQ. The CDR3 protein is CASSTWTGSEQYF. Written as DNA, the CDR3 is TGCGCCAGCAGCACCTGGACAGGGTCCGAGCAGTACTTC. The variable domain in full, completed from reference TRBV5-1 and TRBJ2-7, reads KAGVTQTPRYLIKTRGQQVTLSCSPISGHRSVSWYQQTPGQGLQFLFEYFSETQRNKGNFPGRFSGRQFSNSRSEMNVSTLELGDSALYLCASSTWTGSEQYFGPGTRLTVT.

This clone was picked up one time. The genes are TRBV5-4 and TRBJ2-3, with 9 positions matching TRBD2. Germline CDR1 reads SGHNT; CDR2 reads YYREEE (reference sequence). V was pared by 0 bases and J by 6 bases, with 11 bases of the junction left unmatched. The CDR3 runs 17 residues. CDR3 loop: CASSLGGAGGPSDTQYF. The CDR3 nucleotides read TGTGCCAGCAGCTTGGGGGGCGCGGGAGGGCCTTCTGATACGCAGTATTTT.

This clone occurred once. The junction departs from germline at one end; a sequencing error may be responsible. This chain joins TRBV19 and TRBJ2-7; TRBD1 is a possible D gene (6 bases). The CDR3 is 10 amino acids. Looked up from germline, CDR1 is LNHDA and CDR2 is SQIVND (reference sequence). Written as DNA, the CDR3 is TGTGCCAGTAGTGAGTCGACAGGAGCCTTC. Protein product: CASSESTGAF.

The J gene is TRBJ2-6, the V gene TRBV7-9; unclear D gene. The CDR3 totals 15 residues. Germline V gene sequence: CDR1 SEHNR, CDR2 FQNEAQ (reference sequence). V was cut by 3 bases and J by 0 bases, with 6 bases left in between. CDR3 DNA: TGTGCCAGCAGCTTCCAGAGCTCTGGGGCCAACGTCCTGACTTTC. Translation gives CASSFQSSGANVLTF.

A single count supports this clone. This rearrangement joins TRBV6-6 to TRBJ2-3; D unclear. This CDR3 spans 9 amino acids. Trimming pared 11 bases from V and 4 bases from J, leaving 4 bases between. From germline, CDR1 is MNHNY and CDR2 SVGAGI (reference sequence). The CDR3 DNA reads as TGTGCCGGGGCAGATACGCAGTATTTT. It codes for CAGADTQYF.

V is TRBV5-1 and J is TRBJ1-1, with a tentative D call TRBD1 (5 bases). The CDR3 has 15 amino acids. Trimming stripped 1 base from V and 4 bases from J, with 14 bases between. CDR1 and CDR2 (germline): SGHRS, YFSETQ. CDR3 nucleotide sequence: TGCGCCAGCAGCTTGCAAGCAGGGCCGGGCACTGAAGCTTTCTTT. Amino acids: CASSLQAGPGTEAFF.

About this clone: The same CDR3 arises from other DNA sequences in this sample as well. V is TRBV19 and J is TRBJ1-5, with D possibly TRBD1 on 6 matching bases. The CDR3 runs to 16 residues. Germline V gene sequence: CDR1 LNHDA, CDR2 SQIVND (reference sequence). The V and J ends lost 5 bases and 5 bases respectively, with 19 bases between them. CDR3 sequence reads: CASSLQGRLSDQPQHF. The CDR3, as DNA: TGTGCCAGTAGTCTACAGGGACGGCTTTCAGATCAGCCCCAGCATTTT.

The chain recombines TRBV6-1 with TRBJ2-7; no clear D. CDR1 and CDR2 from the germline V gene are MNHNS and SASEGT. The CDR3 is made up of 14 amino acids. The V end was cut by 2 bases, the J end by 3 bases, with 11 bases between. The CDR3: CASSEPRASYEQYV. CDR3 bases: TGTGCCAGCAGTGAACCGAGAGCGAGCTACGAGCAGTACGTC.

This clone was counted a single time. The chain joins TRBV9 to TRBJ1-4; unclear D gene. Germline CDR1 SGDLS, CDR2 YYNGEE. Trimming cost V 3 bases and J 6 bases, with 18 bases left between them. The CDR3 spans 16 residues. CDR3 in amino acids: CASSELGGSGDEKLFF. In nucleotides, the CDR3 is TGTGCCAGCAGCGAGTTAGGCGGGTCGGGCGATGAAAAACTGTTTTTT.

The chain employs TRBV19 and TRBJ2-7, with TRBD1 matching over 8 bases. Trimming took 7 bases from V and 3 from J; bases not matched to a gene: 5. The CDR3 length is 13 residues. CDR1 is LNHDA, CDR2 SQIVND, per germline (reference sequence). Here the CDR3 reads CASTRTGSYEQYF. The CDR3, as DNA: TGTGCCAGTACGAGGACAGGGAGCTACGAGCAGTACTTC. The variable domain in full, completed from reference TRBV19 and TRBJ2-7, reads DGGITQSPKYLFRKEGQNVTLSCEQNLNHDAMYWYRQDPGQGLRLIYYSQIVNDFQKGDIAEGYSVSREKKESFPLTVTSAQKNPTAFYLCASTRTGSYEQYFGPGTRLTVT.

This clone was counted only a few times. The chain recombines TRBV28 with TRBJ1-6, with D unclear. V lost 7 bases and J 0 bases, leaving 7 bases between the germline ends. This CDR3 region has 14 residues. From germline, CDR1 is MDHEN and CDR2 SYDVKM. The chain's CDR3 is CASNPSSYNSPLHF. CDR3 sequence (DNA): TGTGCCAGCAACCCCAGCTCCTATAATTCACCCCTCCACTTT.

V gene TRBV5-6 combines with J gene TRBJ1-2; no reliable D call. V lost 0 bases and J lost 4, with 7 bases in between. Germline values: CDR1 SGHDT, CDR2 YYEEEE. The CDR3 totals 13 residues. The CDR3 loop is CASSLEVSYGYTF. In nucleotides, the CDR3 is TGTGCCAGCAGCTTGGAGGTCAGCTATGGCTACACCTTC.

This clone turned up a few times. V usage is TRBV4-1 and J usage is TRBJ1-3, with a weak D call TRBD1 (6 bases). The ends were cut back, 4 bases at V and 2 bases at J, with 9 bases in the middle. This CDR3 spans 14 amino acids. Germline V gene lookup returns CDR1 MGHRA and CDR2 YSYEKL. DNA of the CDR3: TGCGCCAGCAGCCTGGCAGGGGCTGGAAACACCATATATTTT. Protein: CASSLAGAGNTIYF.

This sequence joins TRBV19 and TRBJ1-5; 7 nucleotides match TRBD1. The trim removed 6 bases at V and 4 bases at J, leaving 9 bases unmatched. Germline V CDR1 and CDR2: LNHDA, SQIVND (reference sequence). The CDR3 is 15 residues long. The CDR3 nucleotides read TGTGCCAGTAGGAATAACAGGGGACTAAATCAGCCCCAGCATTTT. Encoded protein: CASRNNRGLNQPQHF.